This entry concerns a single TCR beta chain. Relative to the germline gene, one junction end is altered; a read error may explain this. The authors carried out high-throughput sequencing of TCR beta. They applied it to CD8+ and CD4+ T cells obtained from blood. All included Susac syndrome patients satisfied recently defined diagnostic criteria for definite or probable disease. The sample is drawn from a study of CD8 T cells in Susac syndrome. RNA was extracted with the RNeasy kit, and a quantity of roughly 0.45 to 1 ug was reverse transcribed using random hexamers. TCRdb ran MiXCR on the immunoSEQ multiplex PCR reads and lists one entry per CDR3 protein. Of roughly 150,000 distinct CDR3 sequences listed, roughly 95% were seen once; the top ten hold about 0.16%. What was sequenced was CD4+ T cells from PBMCs. This receptor was identified in a human donor with Susac syndrome.

CDR3 in DNA: TGCGCCAGCAGCCAAGCGAAGGGGGCGCCCCGACTCTTC. Protein sequence: CASSQAKGAPRLF. The chain combines TRBV4-3 with TRBJ2-1; 7 nucleotides match TRBD1. The CDR3 loop spans 13 amino acids. The V gene's germline CDR1 is LGHNA and CDR2 YSLEER.